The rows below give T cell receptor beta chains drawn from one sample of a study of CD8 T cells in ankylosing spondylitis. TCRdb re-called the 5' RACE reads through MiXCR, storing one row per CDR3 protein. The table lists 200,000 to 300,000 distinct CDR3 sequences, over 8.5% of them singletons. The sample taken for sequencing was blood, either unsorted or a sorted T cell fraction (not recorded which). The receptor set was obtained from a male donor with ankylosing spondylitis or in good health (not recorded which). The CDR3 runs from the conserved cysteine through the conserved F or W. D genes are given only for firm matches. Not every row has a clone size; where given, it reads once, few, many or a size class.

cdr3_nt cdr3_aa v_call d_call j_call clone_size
TGCAGTGCCTCCCTGACAGGGGGCACTGAAGCTTTCTTT CSASLTGGTEAFF TRBV20-1 TRBD1 TRBJ1-1 many
TGTGCCAGCAGCTTAGGACAGGGGAGGACCGGGGAGCTGTTTTTT CASSLGQGRTGELFF TRBV7-2 TRBD1 TRBJ2-2 many
TGTGCCAGCAGTATGAGGGACACTTTCTCTGGAAACGCCATATATTTT CASSMRDTFSGNAIYF TRBV25-1 NA TRBJ1-3 NA
TGCGCCAGCAGCTGGGGGACTGTCATCGGGGAGCTGTTTTTT CASSWGTVIGELFF TRBV5-1 NA TRBJ2-2 many
TGCGCCAGCAGCTCTCCCAGCTCCTACAATGAGCAGTTCTTC CASSSPSSYNEQFF TRBV5-1 NA TRBJ2-1 many
TGTGCCAGCAGTGTATATAGCAATCAGCCCCAGCATTTT CASSVYSNQPQHF TRBV6-1 NA TRBJ1-5 many
TGTGCCACCTGGCAGGGGAGCACTGAAGCTTTCTTT CATWQGSTEAFF TRBV10-3 NA TRBJ1-1 many
TGTGCCAGCAGCTCCGGGGGGGTCGGCACTGAAGCTTTCTTT CASSSGGVGTEAFF TRBV7-9 NA TRBJ1-1 many
TGTGCCAGCAGTTACGGGACAGGGCGGGACACCGGGGAGCTGTTTTTT CASSYGTGRDTGELFF TRBV6-2/TRBV6-3 TRBD1 TRBJ2-2 many
TGTGCCAGCAGTTACTCCGATTACGGGAGGGGCACAGATACGCAGTATTTT CASSYSDYGRGTDTQYF TRBV6-5 TRBD2 TRBJ2-3 many
TGCGCCAGCAGAAGCGGGACGGACGCAACTAATGAAAAACTGTTTTTT CASRSGTDATNEKLFF TRBV5-1 NA TRBJ1-4 many
TGTGCCAGCAGGCCACAGGGCGCCAAAAACATTCAGTACTTC CASRPQGAKNIQYF TRBV6-1 NA TRBJ2-4 many
TGCAGCGCCCGGACAGGGGTAGACACCGGGGAGCTGTTTTTT CSARTGVDTGELFF TRBV29-1 TRBD1 TRBJ2-2 few
TGCAGTGCTAGACCCCGGGCCTGGGGGGACTATGGCTACACCTTC CSARPRAWGDYGYTF TRBV20-1 NA TRBJ1-2 many
TGTGCCAGCAGCCAAGGGGCCGTATATCAGCCCCAGCATTTT CASSQGAVYQPQHF TRBV3-1 NA TRBJ1-5 many
TGTGCCAGCAGTTTGACTAGCGGGGGCTATGAGCAGTTCTTC CASSLTSGGYEQFF TRBV12-3/TRBV12-4 TRBD2 TRBJ2-1 many
TGCGCCAGCAGTGAGTCTGGGACTAGCGGCTACAATGAGCAGTTCTTC CASSESGTSGYNEQFF TRBV10-1 TRBD2 TRBJ2-1 many